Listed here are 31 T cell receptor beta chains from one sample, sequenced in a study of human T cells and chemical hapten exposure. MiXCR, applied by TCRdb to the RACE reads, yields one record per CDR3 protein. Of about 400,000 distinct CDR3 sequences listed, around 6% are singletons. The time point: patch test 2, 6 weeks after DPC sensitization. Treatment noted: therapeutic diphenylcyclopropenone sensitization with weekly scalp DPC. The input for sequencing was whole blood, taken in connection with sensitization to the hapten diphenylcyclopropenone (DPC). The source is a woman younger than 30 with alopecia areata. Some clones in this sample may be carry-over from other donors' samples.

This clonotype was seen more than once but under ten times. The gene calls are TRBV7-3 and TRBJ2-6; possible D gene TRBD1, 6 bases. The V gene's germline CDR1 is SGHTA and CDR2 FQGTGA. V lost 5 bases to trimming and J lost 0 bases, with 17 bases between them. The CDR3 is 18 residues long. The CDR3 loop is CASSPPPTGLSGANVLTF. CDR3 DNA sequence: TGTGCCAGCAGCCCCCCTCCGACAGGTCTCTCTGGGGCCAACGTCCTGACTTTC.

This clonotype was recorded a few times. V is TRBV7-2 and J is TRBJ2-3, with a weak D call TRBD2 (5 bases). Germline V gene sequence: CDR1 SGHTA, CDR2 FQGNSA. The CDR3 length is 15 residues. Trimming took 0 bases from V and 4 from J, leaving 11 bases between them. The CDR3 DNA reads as TGTGCCAGCAGCTTAGCCTCTAGCCGGGCAGATACGCAGTATTTT. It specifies CASSLASSRADTQYF. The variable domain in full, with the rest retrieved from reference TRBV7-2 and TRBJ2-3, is GAGVSQSPSNKVTEKGKDVELRCDPISGHTALYWYRQSLGQGLEFLIYFQGNSAPDKSGLPSDRFSAERTGGSVSTLTIQRTQQEDSAVYLCASSLASSRADTQYFGPGTRLTVL.

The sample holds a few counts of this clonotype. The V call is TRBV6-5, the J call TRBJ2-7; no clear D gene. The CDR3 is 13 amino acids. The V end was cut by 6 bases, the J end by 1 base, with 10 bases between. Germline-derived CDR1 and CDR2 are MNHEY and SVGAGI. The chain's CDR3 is CASSPVSSYEQYF. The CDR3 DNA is TGTGCCAGCAGCCCAGTATCTTCCTACGAGCAGTACTTC.

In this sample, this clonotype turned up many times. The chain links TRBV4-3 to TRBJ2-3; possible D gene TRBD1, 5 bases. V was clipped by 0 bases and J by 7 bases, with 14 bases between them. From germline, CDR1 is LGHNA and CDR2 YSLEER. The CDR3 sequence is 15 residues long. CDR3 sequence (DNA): TGCGCCAGCAGCCAAGACCAAAGGGGCTGGCATACGCAGTATTTT. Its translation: CASSQDQRGWHTQYF.

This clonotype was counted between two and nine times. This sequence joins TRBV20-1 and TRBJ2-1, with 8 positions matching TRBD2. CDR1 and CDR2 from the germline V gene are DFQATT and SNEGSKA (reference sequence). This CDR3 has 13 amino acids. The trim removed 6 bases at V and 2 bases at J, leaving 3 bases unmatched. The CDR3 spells CSATGGPYNEQFF. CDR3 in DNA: TGCAGTGCCACGGGGGGGCCCTACAATGAGCAGTTCTTC.

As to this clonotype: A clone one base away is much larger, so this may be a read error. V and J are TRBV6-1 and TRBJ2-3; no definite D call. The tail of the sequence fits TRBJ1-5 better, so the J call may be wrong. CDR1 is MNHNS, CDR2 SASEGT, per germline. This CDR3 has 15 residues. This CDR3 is CASSETVEATDTQHF. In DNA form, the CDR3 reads TGTGCCAGCAGTGAAACTGTCGAGGCCACAGATACGCAGCATTTT.

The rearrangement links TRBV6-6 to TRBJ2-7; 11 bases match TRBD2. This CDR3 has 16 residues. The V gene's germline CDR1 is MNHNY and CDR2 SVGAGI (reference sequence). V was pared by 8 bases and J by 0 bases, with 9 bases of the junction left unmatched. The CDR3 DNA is TGTGCCAGCGCCTCGCTAGCGGGGGGCAGCTCCTACGAGCAGTACTTC. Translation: CASASLAGGSSYEQYF.

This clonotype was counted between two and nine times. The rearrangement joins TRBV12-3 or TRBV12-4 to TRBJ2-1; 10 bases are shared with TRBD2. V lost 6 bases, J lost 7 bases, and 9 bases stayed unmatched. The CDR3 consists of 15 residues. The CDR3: CASRESGGASNEQFF. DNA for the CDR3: TGTGCCAGCAGGGAGAGCGGGGGGGCAAGTAATGAGCAGTTCTTC.

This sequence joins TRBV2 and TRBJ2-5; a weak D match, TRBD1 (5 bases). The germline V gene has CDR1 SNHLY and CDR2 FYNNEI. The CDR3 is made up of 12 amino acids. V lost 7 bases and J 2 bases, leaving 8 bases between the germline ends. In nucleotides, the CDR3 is TGTGCCAGCACCCGACAGCAAGAGACCCAGTACTTC. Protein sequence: CASTRQQETQYF.

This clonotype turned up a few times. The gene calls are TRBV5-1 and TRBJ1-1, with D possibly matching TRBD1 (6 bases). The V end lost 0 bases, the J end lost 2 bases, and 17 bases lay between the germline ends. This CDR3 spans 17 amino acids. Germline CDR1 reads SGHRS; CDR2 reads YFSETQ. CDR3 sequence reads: CASSLEGVRTDNTEAFF. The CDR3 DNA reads TGCGCCAGCAGCTTGGAGGGGGTCCGGACGGATAACACTGAAGCTTTCTTT.

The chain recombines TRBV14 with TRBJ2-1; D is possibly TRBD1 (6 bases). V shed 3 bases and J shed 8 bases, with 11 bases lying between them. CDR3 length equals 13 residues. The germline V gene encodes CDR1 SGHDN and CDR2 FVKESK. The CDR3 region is CASSQDTGHEQFF. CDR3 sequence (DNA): TGTGCCAGCAGCCAGGACACAGGGCATGAGCAGTTCTTC.

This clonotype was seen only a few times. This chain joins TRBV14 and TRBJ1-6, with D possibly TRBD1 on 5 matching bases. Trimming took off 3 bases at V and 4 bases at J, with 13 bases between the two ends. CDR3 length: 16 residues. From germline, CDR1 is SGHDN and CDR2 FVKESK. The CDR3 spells CASSQRGRGYNSPLHF. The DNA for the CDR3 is TGTGCCAGCAGCCAGCGGGGAAGGGGTTATAATTCACCCCTCCACTTT. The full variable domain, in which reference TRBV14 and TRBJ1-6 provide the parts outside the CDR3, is EAGVTQFPSHSVIEKGQTVTLRCDPISGHDNLYWYRRVMGKEIKFLLHFVKESKQDESGMPNNRFLAERTGGTYSTLKVQPAELEDSGVYFCASSQRGRGYNSPLHFGNGTRLTVT.

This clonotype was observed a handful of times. CDR3 nucleotides: TGTGCCAGCAGCAACACGAGGGGGCTGGACGAGCAGTACTTC. This gives the protein CASSNTRGLDEQYF. The chain joins TRBV7-9 to TRBJ2-7, with 7 bases matching TRBD1. Per germline, CDR1 SEHNR and CDR2 FQNEAQ (reference sequence). CDR3 length equals 14 residues. Trimming at V came to 5 bases and at J to 5 bases, leaving 9 bases not matched to a gene.

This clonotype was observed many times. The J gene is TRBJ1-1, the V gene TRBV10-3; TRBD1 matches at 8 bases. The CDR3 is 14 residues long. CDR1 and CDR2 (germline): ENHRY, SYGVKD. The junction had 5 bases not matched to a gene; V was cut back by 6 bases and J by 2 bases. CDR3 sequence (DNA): TGTGCCATCAGGACAGGGGAGTCAAACACTGAAGCTTTCTTT. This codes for CAIRTGESNTEAFF.

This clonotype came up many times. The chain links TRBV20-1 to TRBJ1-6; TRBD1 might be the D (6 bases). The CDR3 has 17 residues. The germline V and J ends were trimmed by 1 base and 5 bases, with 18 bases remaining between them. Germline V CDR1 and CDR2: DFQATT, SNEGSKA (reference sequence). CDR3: CSARGRRGGGNNSPLHF. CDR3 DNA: TGCAGTGCTAGAGGTCGTAGGGGGGGAGGGAATAATTCACCCCTCCACTTT.

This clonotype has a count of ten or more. CDR3 nucleotides: TGTGCCAGCAGTCCGGGACACTCTGGAAACACCATATATTTT. Translated, it gives CASSPGHSGNTIYF. The chain combines TRBV12-3 or TRBV12-4 with TRBJ1-3; maybe TRBD1 (6 bases). The CDR3 loop spans 14 amino acids. V lost 5 bases and J 0 bases, leaving 8 bases between the germline ends.

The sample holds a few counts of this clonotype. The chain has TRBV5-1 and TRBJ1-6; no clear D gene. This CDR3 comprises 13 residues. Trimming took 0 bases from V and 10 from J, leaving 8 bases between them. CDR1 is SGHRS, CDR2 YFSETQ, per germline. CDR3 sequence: CASSLGVQSPLHF. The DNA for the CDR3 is TGCGCCAGCAGCTTGGGGGTTCAGTCACCCCTCCACTTT.

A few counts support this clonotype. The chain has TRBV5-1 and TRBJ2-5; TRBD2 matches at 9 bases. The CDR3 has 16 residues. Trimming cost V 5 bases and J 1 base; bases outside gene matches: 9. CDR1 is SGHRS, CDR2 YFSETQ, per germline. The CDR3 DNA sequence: TGCGCCAGCAGTCTTTCAACGACTAGCGGCCAAGAGACCCAGTACTTC. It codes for CASSLSTTSGQETQYF.

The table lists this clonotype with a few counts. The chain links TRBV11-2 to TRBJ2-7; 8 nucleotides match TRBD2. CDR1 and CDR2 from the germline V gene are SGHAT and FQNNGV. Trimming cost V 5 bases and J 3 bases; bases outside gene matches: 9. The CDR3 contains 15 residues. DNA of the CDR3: TGTGCCAGCAGCCCAACTCGGGAGGGCGGCTACGAGCAGTACTTC. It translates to CASSPTREGGYEQYF.

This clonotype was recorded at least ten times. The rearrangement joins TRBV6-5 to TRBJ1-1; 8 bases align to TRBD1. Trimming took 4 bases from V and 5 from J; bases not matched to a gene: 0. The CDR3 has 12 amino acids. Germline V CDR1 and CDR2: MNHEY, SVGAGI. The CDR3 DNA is TGTGCCAGCAGTTGGACAGGGACTGAAGCTTTCTTT. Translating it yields CASSWTGTEAFF.

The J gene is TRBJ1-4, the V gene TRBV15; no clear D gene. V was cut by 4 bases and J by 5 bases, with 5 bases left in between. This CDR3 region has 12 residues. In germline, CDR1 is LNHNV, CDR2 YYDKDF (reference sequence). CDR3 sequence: CATSTGNEKLFF. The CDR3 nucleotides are TGTGCCACCAGCACGGGGAATGAAAAACTGTTTTTT.

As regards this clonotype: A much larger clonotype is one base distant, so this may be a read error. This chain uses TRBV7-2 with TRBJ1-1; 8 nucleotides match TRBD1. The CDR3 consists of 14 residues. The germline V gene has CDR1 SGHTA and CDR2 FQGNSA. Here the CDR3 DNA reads TGTGCCGGCAGCTCAAGACAGGGGAATACTGAAGCTTTCTTT. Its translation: CAGSSRQGNTEAFF.

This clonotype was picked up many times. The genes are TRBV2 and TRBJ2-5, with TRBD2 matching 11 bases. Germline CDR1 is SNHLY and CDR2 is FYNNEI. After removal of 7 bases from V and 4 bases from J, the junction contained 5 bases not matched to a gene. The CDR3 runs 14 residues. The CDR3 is CASNRLAGTETQYF. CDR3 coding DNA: TGTGCCAGCAACCGACTAGCGGGGACAGAGACCCAGTACTTC.

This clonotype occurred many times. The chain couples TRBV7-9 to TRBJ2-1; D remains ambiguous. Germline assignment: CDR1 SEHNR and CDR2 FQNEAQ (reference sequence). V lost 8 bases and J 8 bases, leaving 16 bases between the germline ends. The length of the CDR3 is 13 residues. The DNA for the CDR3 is TGTGCCAGCCAAGAGCCTTCGGTCGATGAGCAGTTCTTC. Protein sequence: CASQEPSVDEQFF.

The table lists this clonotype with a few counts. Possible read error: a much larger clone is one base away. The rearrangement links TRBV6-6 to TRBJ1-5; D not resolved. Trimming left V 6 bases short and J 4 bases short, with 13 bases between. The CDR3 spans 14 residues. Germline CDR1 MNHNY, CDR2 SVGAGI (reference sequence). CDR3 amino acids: CASRTTVKNQPQHF. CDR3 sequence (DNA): TGTGCCAGCAGAACAACAGTGAAGAATCAGCCCCAGCATTTT.

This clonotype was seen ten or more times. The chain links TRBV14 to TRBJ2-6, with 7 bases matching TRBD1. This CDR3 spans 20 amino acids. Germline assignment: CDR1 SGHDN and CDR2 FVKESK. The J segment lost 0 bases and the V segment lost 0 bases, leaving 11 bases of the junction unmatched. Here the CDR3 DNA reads TGTGCCAGCAGCCAAGACGCTACGGCAGGGGGTATCTCTGGGGCCAACGTCCTGACTTTC. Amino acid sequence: CASSQDATAGGISGANVLTF.

CDR3 sequence (DNA): TGTGCCAGCAGCCAGGAAAGAAACACTGAAGCTTTCTTT. Encoded protein: CASSQERNTEAFF. The gene calls are TRBV2 and TRBJ1-1, with D unresolved. This CDR3 has 13 amino acids. Trimming stripped 6 bases from V and 2 bases from J, with 10 bases between. Germline V gene data show CDR1 as SNHLY and CDR2 as FYNNEI.

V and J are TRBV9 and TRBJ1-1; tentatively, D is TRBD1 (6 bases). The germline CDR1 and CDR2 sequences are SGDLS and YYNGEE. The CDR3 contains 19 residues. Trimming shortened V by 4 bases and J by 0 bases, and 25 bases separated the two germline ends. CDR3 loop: CASSPRLSGGPRMNTEAFF. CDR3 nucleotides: TGTGCCAGCAGCCCGAGACTATCCGGGGGGCCCCGAATGAACACTGAAGCTTTCTTT.

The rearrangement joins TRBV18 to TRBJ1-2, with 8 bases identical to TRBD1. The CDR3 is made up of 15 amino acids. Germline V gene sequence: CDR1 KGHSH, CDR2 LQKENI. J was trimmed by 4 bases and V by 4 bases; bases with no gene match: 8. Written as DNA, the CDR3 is TGTGCCAGCTCACTATCGGGACAGGCTTCCTATGGCTACACCTTC. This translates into CASSLSGQASYGYTF.

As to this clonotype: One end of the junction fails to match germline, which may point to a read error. CDR3 coding DNA: TGTGCCAGCAGTACCGGACAGGGGGCCCTGGGGATCTTT. Translation: CASSTGQGALGIF. The chain recombines TRBV6-6 with TRBJ1-1; 11 bases fit TRBD1. The CDR3 loop spans 13 amino acids. Germline CDR1 MNHNY, CDR2 SVGAGI (reference sequence).

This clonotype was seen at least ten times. The DNA for the CDR3 is TGTGCCAGCTCGGGGGCGGACAATGAGCAGTTCTTC. Translating gives CASSGADNEQFF. The chain combines TRBV6-5 with TRBJ2-1; D is perhaps TRBD1 or TRBD2 (6 bases each). The CDR3 length is 12 residues. Germline V gives CDR1 MNHEY, CDR2 SVGAGI. Trimming took 8 bases from V and 5 from J, leaving 10 bases between them.